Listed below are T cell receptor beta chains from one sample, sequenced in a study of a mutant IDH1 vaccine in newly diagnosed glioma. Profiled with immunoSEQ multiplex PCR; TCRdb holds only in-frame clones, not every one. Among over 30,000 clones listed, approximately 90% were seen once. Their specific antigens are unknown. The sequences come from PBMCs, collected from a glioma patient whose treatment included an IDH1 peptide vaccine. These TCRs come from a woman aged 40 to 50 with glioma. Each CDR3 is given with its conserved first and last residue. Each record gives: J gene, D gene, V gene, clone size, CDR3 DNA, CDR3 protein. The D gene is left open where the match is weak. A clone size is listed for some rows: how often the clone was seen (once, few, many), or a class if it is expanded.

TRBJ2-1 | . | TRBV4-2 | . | TGTGCCAGCAGCCCGCGACATGGGGGGCAATTTAACAATGAGCAGTTCTTC | CASSPRHGGQFNNEQFF
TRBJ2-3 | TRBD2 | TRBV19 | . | TGTGCCAGTAGTACCTTAATGACTAGCCGGGCCACAGATACGCAGTATTTT | CASSTLMTSRATDTQYF
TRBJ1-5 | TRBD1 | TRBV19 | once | TGTGCCAGTAGTATAGAACCCGGGACAGGGAACAATCAGCCCCAGCATTTT | CASSIEPGTGNNQPQHF
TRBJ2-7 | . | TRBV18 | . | TGTGCCAGCTCACCTGTGGGAGAATACGAGCAGTACTTC | CASSPVGEYEQYF
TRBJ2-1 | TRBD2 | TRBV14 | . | TGTGCCAGCAGCCAAGATTGGGCTAGCGGGAGCGCCTACAATGAGCAGTTCTTC | CASSQDWASGSAYNEQFF
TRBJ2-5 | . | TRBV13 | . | TGTGCCAGCAGCTTAGAGGAGACCCAGTACTTC | CASSLEETQYF
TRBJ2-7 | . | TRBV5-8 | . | TGTGCCAGCAGCTTGGTTGGTGGTAGCTACGAGCAGTACTTC | CASSLVGGSYEQYF
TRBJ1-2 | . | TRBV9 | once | TGTGCCAGCAGCGGGGACGGCTATGGCTACACCTTC | CASSGDGYGYTF
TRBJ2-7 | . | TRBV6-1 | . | TGTGCCAGCAGTGGGGTGAGCTCCTACGAGCAGTACTTC | CASSGVSSYEQYF
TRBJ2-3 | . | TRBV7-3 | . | TGTGCCAGCAGCCCAACCGGTTCTCTGCGGGGTACGCAGTATTTT | CASSPTGSLRGTQYF
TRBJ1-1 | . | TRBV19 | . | TGTGCCAGTATGGGGACGGAGCAGAACACTGAAGCTTTCTTT | CASMGTEQNTEAFF
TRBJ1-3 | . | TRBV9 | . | TGTGCCAGCAGCGTACTACATTCGGGGACTGGAAACACCATATATTTT | CASSVLHSGTGNTIYF
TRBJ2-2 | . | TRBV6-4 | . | TGTGCCAGCAGTGACCAGGGACCAACCGGGGAGCTGTTTTTT | CASSDQGPTGELFF
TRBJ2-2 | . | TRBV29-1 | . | TGCAGCGTTCCGGGTTACACCGGGGAGCTGTTTTTT | CSVPGYTGELFF
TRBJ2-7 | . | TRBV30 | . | TGTGCCTGGAAAAGGTCCTACGAGCAGTACTTC | CAWKRSYEQYF
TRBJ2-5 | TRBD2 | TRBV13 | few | TGTGCCAGCAGCTTAGGGTGGACTAGGGTCCAAGAGACCCAGTACTTC | CASSLGWTRVQETQYF
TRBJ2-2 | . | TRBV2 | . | TGTGCCAGCAGTGTAGCCAGGGGAGACACCGGGGAGCTGTTTTTT | CASSVARGDTGELFF
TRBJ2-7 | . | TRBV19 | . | TGTGCCAGTAGCTCGGGACTCCGGAGCTCCTACGAGCAGTACTTC | CASSSGLRSSYEQYF
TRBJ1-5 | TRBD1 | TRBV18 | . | TGTGCCAGCTCACCAGGGACAGGGAACAATCAGCCCCAGCATTTT | CASSPGTGNNQPQHF
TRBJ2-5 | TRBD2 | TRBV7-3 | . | TGTGCCAGCAGCAAACGGGGTGGAGCGGGAGAAGAGACCCAGTACTTC | CASSKRGGAGEETQYF